The 14 T cell receptor beta chains below all came from one sample that was sequenced in a study of T cell responses to AZD1222 COVID-19 vaccine. Sequencing used immunoSEQ multiplex PCR; TCRdb keeps in-frame clones, though not all of them. The table lists 150,000 or so clones, approximately 94% of them singletons. Sequenced here: peripheral blood, sampled 28 days after the second AZD1222 dose. Every receptor here comes from an adult who received the AZD1222 COVID-19 vaccine.

The chain links TRBV30 to TRBJ2-5; D is tentatively TRBD1 or TRBD2 (5 bases each). The germline V gene encodes CDR1 GTSNPN and CDR2 SVGIG (reference sequence). The CDR3 runs 14 residues. V gave up 3 bases and J gave up 5 bases, with 16 bases separating them. The CDR3 region is CAWSIWGSGETQYF. In DNA, the CDR3 is TGTGCCTGGAGCATTTGGGGGAGTGGGGAGACCCAGTACTTC.

The chain links TRBV28 to TRBJ2-7; D is unresolved. The CDR3 spans 13 residues. Germline lookup yields CDR1 MDHEN and CDR2 SYDVKM. Trimming took off 6 bases at V and 2 bases at J, with 11 bases between the two ends. The CDR3 sequence: CASSSTATYEQYF. CDR3 nucleotides: TGTGCCAGCAGCTCGACGGCTACCTACGAGCAGTACTTC.

This clone was seen more than once but under ten times. As DNA, the CDR3 is TGTGCCAGTACGACAAACACTGAAGCTTTCTTT. This encodes CASTTNTEAFF. This chain uses TRBV19 with TRBJ1-1; D is ambiguous. V gave up 7 bases and J gave up 2 bases, with 5 bases separating them. The CDR3 extends over 11 amino acids. Germline V gene data show CDR1 as LNHDA and CDR2 as SQIVND (reference sequence).

The J gene is TRBJ2-7, the V gene TRBV5-1; possible D gene TRBD1, 5 bases. The CDR3 is made up of 16 amino acids. Germline V gene lookup returns CDR1 SGHRS and CDR2 YFSETQ. Trimming left V 0 bases short and J 3 bases short, with 16 bases between. This CDR3 is CASSLGSLDTHYEQYF. For the CDR3, the DNA is TGCGCCAGCAGCTTGGGATCATTGGACACACACTACGAGCAGTACTTC. Full variable domain (outside the CDR3, taken from reference TRBV5-1 and TRBJ2-7): KAGVTQTPRYLIKTRGQQVTLSCSPISGHRSVSWYQQTPGQGLQFLFEYFSETQRNKGNFPGRFSGRQFSNSRSEMNVSTLELGDSALYLCASSLGSLDTHYEQYFGPGTRLTVT.

The chain recombines TRBV5-4 with TRBJ1-2; unclear D gene. Germline V gene sequence: CDR1 SGHNT, CDR2 YYREEE (reference sequence). The CDR3 extends over 14 amino acids. V gave up 0 bases and J gave up 0 bases, with 6 bases separating them. The CDR3 coding sequence is TGTGCCAGCAGCTTGGGTCAAGCTAACTATGGCTACACCTTC. It is translated as CASSLGQANYGYTF.

This clone was seen once. The rearrangement uses TRBV14 and TRBJ1-2; D may be TRBD1 (5 bases). With 4 bases removed from V and 4 bases from J, the gap between germline ends came to 13 bases. Germline V gives CDR1 SGHDN, CDR2 FVKESK. The CDR3 loop spans 14 amino acids. CDR3 amino acids: CASSPGGFFYGYTF. Here the CDR3 DNA reads TGTGCCAGCAGCCCGGGGGGGTTTTTCTATGGCTACACCTTC.

The gene calls are TRBV27 and TRBJ2-4; TRBD1 agrees at 11 bases. The germline V gene encodes CDR1 MNHEY and CDR2 SMNVEV (reference sequence). The CDR3 length is 15 residues. With V trimmed by 5 bases and J by 6 bases, 6 bases remained unmatched. This chain's CDR3 is CASSPPGTGGNIQYF. CDR3 nucleotide sequence: TGTGCCAGCAGTCCCCCTGGGACAGGGGGAAACATTCAGTACTTC.

V and J are TRBV6-5 and TRBJ2-7; 10 bases map to TRBD2. V dropped 6 bases and J dropped 3; count of bases not matched to a gene: 5. The CDR3 contains 14 residues. Per germline, CDR1 MNHEY and CDR2 SVGAGI. The CDR3 nucleotides are TGTGCCAGCAGGGAGCTAGCGGGAGTCTACGAGCAGTACTTC. It codes for CASRELAGVYEQYF.

This clone was recorded once. The V call is TRBV30, the J call TRBJ2-2; possibly TRBD1 for D (6 bases). V dropped 2 bases and J dropped 6 bases, with 10 bases sitting between them. In germline, CDR1 is GTSNPN, CDR2 SVGIG (reference sequence). This CDR3 spans 13 amino acids. The CDR3 loop is CAWSRQGPGELFF. DNA of the CDR3: TGTGCCTGGAGTAGGCAGGGGCCCGGGGAGCTGTTTTTT.

V usage is TRBV2 and J usage is TRBJ1-1; 7 nucleotides agree with TRBD1. The length of the CDR3 is 14 residues. The J segment lost 2 bases and the V segment lost 6 bases, leaving 6 bases of the junction unmatched. Germline CDR1 reads SNHLY; CDR2 reads FYNNEI. In DNA, the CDR3 is TGTGCCAGCAGGGAGGGACAGATTAACACTGAAGCTTTCTTT. Encoded protein: CASREGQINTEAFF.

The chain links TRBV7-2 to TRBJ2-5; a possible D gene is TRBD2 (5 bases). Trimming pared 1 base from V and 4 bases from J, leaving 25 bases between. This CDR3 is 19 amino acids long. CDR1 is SGHTA and CDR2 is FQGNSA in the germline V gene. The CDR3 here is CASSLEVEGLVGLGETQYF. For the CDR3, the DNA is TGTGCCAGCAGCTTAGAAGTGGAAGGACTTGTAGGCCTTGGAGAGACCCAGTACTTC.

The chain is built from TRBV4-1 and TRBJ1-1, with D perhaps matching TRBD1 (6 bases). V was cut by 4 bases and J by 0 bases, with 12 bases left in between. The CDR3 has 15 amino acids. Germline assignment: CDR1 MGHRA and CDR2 YSYEKL. In nucleotides, the CDR3 is TGCGCCAGCAGCCCGCAGAGGGGGTTGAACACTGAAGCTTTCTTT. This encodes CASSPQRGLNTEAFF.

This chain joins TRBV6-5 and TRBJ1-2; D is unclear. The germline V and J ends were trimmed by 0 bases and 2 bases, with 13 bases remaining between them. Germline CDR1 is MNHEY and CDR2 is SVGAGI. The length of the CDR3 is 16 residues. CDR3: CASSYSSSSLNYGYTF. The CDR3, as DNA: TGTGCCAGCAGTTACTCGTCTAGTAGCCTCAACTATGGCTACACCTTC.

This clone was seen just once. The genes are TRBV5-6 and TRBJ2-4; 9 bases match TRBD2. CDR1 is SGHDT and CDR2 is YYEEEE in the germline V gene. The CDR3 consists of 17 residues. V was pared by 4 bases and J by 8 bases, with 16 bases of the junction left unmatched. CDR3 nucleotide sequence: TGTGCCAGCAGCGTGGAACCGGGACTAGCATTTAGGGACATTCAGTACTTC. Translating gives CASSVEPGLAFRDIQYF.